A selection of T cell receptor beta chains follows, all from one sample in a study of shared clonotypes between healthy human individuals. Clones were read by immunoSEQ multiplex PCR, and TCRdb kept only the in-frame ones, dropping some. This repertoire shows about 470,000 clones, roughly 83% found once; its top ten account for under 15%. The material sequenced was PBMCs. Every receptor here comes from a woman aged 35 to 49 in good health. Some clones in this sample may be carry-over from other donors' samples. CDR3s include the opening cysteine and the closing phenylalanine or tryptophan. A D gene is named only where the DNA matches it firmly. The size field is filled for only some rows; it gives once, few, many or a size class.

clone size: -
D gene: TRBD2
J gene: TRBJ2-1
V gene: TRBV28
CDR3 protein: CASSFPGAGGSSYNEQFF
CDR3 DNA: TGTGCCAGCAGTTTCCCCGGGGCGGGAGGGAGCTCCTACAATGAGCAGTTCTTC

clone size: -
D gene: -
J gene: TRBJ2-1
V gene: TRBV10-3
CDR3 protein: CAISERLAAYNEQFF
CDR3 DNA: TGTGCCATCAGTGAGCGGCTAGCCGCATACAATGAGCAGTTCTTC

clone size: -
D gene: TRBD2
J gene: TRBJ2-1
V gene: TRBV9
CDR3 protein: CASTGGTNNEQFF
CDR3 DNA: TGTGCCAGCACCGGAGGGACTAACAATGAGCAGTTCTTC

clone size: -
D gene: -
J gene: TRBJ2-5
V gene: TRBV7-9
CDR3 protein: CASSSPVGQTQYF
CDR3 DNA: TGTGCCAGCAGCTCCCCAGTCGGGCAGACCCAGTACTTC

clone size: -
D gene: -
J gene: TRBJ2-4
V gene: TRBV30
CDR3 protein: CACSWGQAKNIQYF
CDR3 DNA: TGTGCCTGTTCCTGGGGGCAGGCCAAAAACATTCAGTACTTC

clone size: -
D gene: -
J gene: TRBJ2-2
V gene: TRBV5-1
CDR3 protein: CASSPGPGPLSGELFF
CDR3 DNA: TGCGCCAGCAGCCCCGGTCCGGGTCCACTCTCCGGGGAGCTGTTTTTT

clone size: -
D gene: TRBD2
J gene: TRBJ2-5
V gene: TRBV7-2
CDR3 protein: CASSASGRRETQYF
CDR3 DNA: TGTGCCAGCAGCGCCAGCGGGAGGAGAGAGACCCAGTACTTC

clone size: -
D gene: -
J gene: TRBJ2-1
V gene: TRBV9
CDR3 protein: CASSVVGSPSYNEQFF
CDR3 DNA: TGTGCCAGCAGCGTAGTGGGTAGCCCTTCCTACAATGAGCAGTTCTTC

clone size: once
D gene: TRBD1
J gene: TRBJ2-7
V gene: TRBV7-3
CDR3 protein: CASIRPAGTGGSEQYF
CDR3 DNA: TGTGCCAGCATCCGACCTGCCGGGACAGGGGGATCCGAGCAGTACTTC

clone size: -
D gene: TRBD1
J gene: TRBJ2-7
V gene: TRBV25-1
CDR3 protein: CASSDARDSSYEQYF
CDR3 DNA: TGTGCCAGCAGTGACGCCCGGGACAGCTCCTACGAGCAGTACTTC

clone size: -
D gene: -
J gene: TRBJ2-1
V gene: TRBV21-1
CDR3 protein: CASSTAEPNEQFF
CDR3 DNA: TGTGCCAGCAGCACTGCCGAGCCGAACGAGCAGTTCTTC

clone size: once
D gene: -
J gene: TRBJ1-2
V gene: TRBV7-9
CDR3 protein: CASSPGLASSYGYTF
CDR3 DNA: TGTGCCAGCAGCCCCGGGTTGGCTTCCAGCTATGGCTACACCTTC

clone size: -
D gene: -
J gene: TRBJ1-3
V gene: TRBV5-1
CDR3 protein: CASSPSDGYSGNTIYF
CDR3 DNA: TGCGCCAGCAGCCCTAGCGACGGATACTCTGGAAACACCATATATTTT

clone size: -
D gene: -
J gene: TRBJ2-7
V gene: TRBV15
CDR3 protein: CATRGSTYEQYF
CDR3 DNA: TGTGCCACCAGAGGCTCCACCTACGAGCAGTACTTC

clone size: -
D gene: TRBD1
J gene: TRBJ2-5
V gene: TRBV25-1
CDR3 protein: CASSVTPGQVPETQYF
CDR3 DNA: TGTGCCAGCAGTGTGACCCCGGGACAGGTCCCAGAGACCCAGTACTTC

clone size: once
D gene: -
J gene: TRBJ2-2
V gene: TRBV29-1
CDR3 protein: CSVEDGNTGELFF
CDR3 DNA: TGCAGCGTTGAAGACGGGAACACCGGGGAGCTGTTTTTT

clone size: -
D gene: TRBD1
J gene: TRBJ2-5
V gene: TRBV19
CDR3 protein: CASSIGGQGKETQYF
CDR3 DNA: TGTGCCAGTAGTATAGGAGGACAGGGTAAAGAGACCCAGTACTTC

clone size: -
D gene: TRBD1
J gene: TRBJ2-7
V gene: TRBV10-3
CDR3 protein: CAISAGTGSHEQYF
CDR3 DNA: TGTGCCATCAGTGCCGGGACAGGGTCCCACGAGCAGTACTTC

clone size: -
D gene: TRBD2
J gene: TRBJ2-1
V gene: TRBV5-1
CDR3 protein: CASSLNPGLGYNEQFF
CDR3 DNA: TGCGCCAGCAGCTTAAACCCGGGACTAGGATACAATGAGCAGTTCTTC

clone size: -
D gene: -
J gene: TRBJ2-5
V gene: TRBV4-2
CDR3 protein: CASSPEWAGETQYF
CDR3 DNA: TGTGCCAGCAGCCCCGAGTGGGCTGGAGAGACCCAGTACTTC

clone size: once
D gene: TRBD2
J gene: TRBJ2-1
V gene: TRBV7-6
CDR3 protein: CASSLLGIAGYNEQFF
CDR3 DNA: TGTGCCAGCAGCTTACTTGGGATAGCGGGGTACAATGAGCAGTTCTTC

clone size: few
D gene: TRBD1
J gene: TRBJ2-3
V gene: TRBV10-3
CDR3 protein: CAINRGGDTQYF
CDR3 DNA: TGTGCCATCAACAGGGGTGGAGATACGCAGTATTTT

clone size: -
D gene: -
J gene: TRBJ2-2
V gene: TRBV6-5
CDR3 protein: CASRPLRQNTGELFF
CDR3 DNA: TGTGCCAGCCGTCCCCTCCGGCAGAACACCGGGGAGCTGTTTTTT

clone size: -
D gene: TRBD2
J gene: TRBJ2-3
V gene: TRBV6-4
CDR3 protein: CASSASAGGPTDTQYF
CDR3 DNA: TGTGCCAGCAGTGCCTCAGCGGGAGGGCCTACAGATACGCAGTATTTT

clone size: -
D gene: -
J gene: TRBJ2-7
V gene: TRBV19
CDR3 protein: CASSSRDKAYEQYF
CDR3 DNA: TGTGCCAGTAGCTCTCGGGACAAAGCCTACGAGCAGTACTTC

clone size: -
D gene: -
J gene: TRBJ1-3
V gene: TRBV28
CDR3 protein: CATRRNTIYF
CDR3 DNA: TGTGCCACCAGGAGAAACACCATATATTTT